This TCR beta chain comes out of a study of cytotoxic CD8 clonotypes in ibrutinib-treated CLL. Study observations and caveats: Sample timing was unmatched between remission and later-progressing patients; lymph nodes unstudied. The study found clonality rose at ibrutinib response, then fell toward baseline at progression.

Remarks on this clone: As yet, its antigen is unknown.

Measured with immunoSEQ multiplex PCR; TCRdb has only the in-frame clones, and not every one. This repertoire shows some 130,000 clones, roughly 88% found once; its top ten account for around 2.1%. CDR1 is KGHSH, CDR2 LQKENI, per germline. The junction had 5 bases not matched to a gene; V was cut back by 3 bases and J by 1 base. The CDR3 is 16 residues long. About 2 micrograms of genomic DNA, which was extracted from cryopreserved PBMCs, served as the material used for the TCR beta libraries. This specimen was PBMCs, taken after 24 months of ibrutinib treatment. This chain joins TRBV18 and TRBJ1-3; TRBD1 agrees at 8 bases. This sequence originates from a human donor with chronic lymphocytic leukemia. CDR3 region: CASSPGQGESGNTIYF. The CDR3 bases are TGTGCCAGCTCACCCGGACAGGGCGAGTCTGGAAACACCATATATTTT.